What follows are 21 T cell receptor beta chains derived from one specimen sequenced in a study of shared clonotypes between healthy human individuals. Sequenced by immunoSEQ multiplex PCR; TCRdb stores in-frame clones only, minus some. The sample carries millions of clones, more than 85% recorded once. Sequences were obtained from naive CD4+ T cells from PBMCs. As for subset: CD45RA+ positively selected. All receptors derive from a man between 18 and 29 years old in good health. Some clones in this sample may be carry-over from other donors' samples.

The chain links TRBV7-2 to TRBJ2-7; TRBD2 matches 7 bases. The CDR3 has 16 amino acids. The trim removed 1 base at V and 0 bases at J, leaving 6 bases unmatched. Per germline, CDR1 SGHTA and CDR2 FQGNSA. The CDR3 bases are TGTGCCAGCAGCTTAGTAGGAGGGACTATCTCCTACGAGCAGTACTTC. As protein: CASSLVGGTISYEQYF.

This clone came up once. This chain joins TRBV28 and TRBJ1-2; D uncertain. Germline values: CDR1 MDHEN, CDR2 SYDVKM. CDR3 size: 14 residues. The V and J ends lost 6 bases and 2 bases respectively, with 13 bases between them. CDR3 in amino acids: CASSITSKNYGYTF. The CDR3 DNA sequence: TGTGCCAGCAGCATAACCTCAAAAAACTATGGCTACACCTTC.

This sequence joins TRBV6-1 and TRBJ1-5, with D tentatively TRBD1 (6 bases). The V end lost 10 bases, the J end lost 4 bases, and 11 bases lay between the germline ends. This CDR3 spans 12 amino acids. Germline CDR1 reads MNHNS; CDR2 reads SASEGT. CDR3 nucleotide sequence: TGTGCCATCCCACAGGGTAATCAGCCCCAGCATTTT. Translated: CAIPQGNQPQHF.

This sequence joins TRBV6-5 and TRBJ1-3; D is unclear. Germline CDR1 is MNHEY and CDR2 is SVGAGI. V dropped 8 bases and J dropped 4 bases, with 15 bases sitting between them. This CDR3 is 14 amino acids long. CDR3 in DNA: TGTGCCAGCCCTCCGGCGGGCTTCGGAAACACCATATATTTT. Its translation: CASPPAGFGNTIYF.

The chain joins TRBV18 to TRBJ2-6; no clear D gene. The length of the CDR3 is 17 residues. Germline V gives CDR1 KGHSH, CDR2 LQKENI. Trimming stripped 0 bases from V and 4 bases from J, with 13 bases between. As DNA, the CDR3 is TGTGCCAGCTCACCACCGGTTCTGGGCTACGGGGCCAACGTCCTGACTTTC. This codes for CASSPPVLGYGANVLTF.

V usage is TRBV27 and J usage is TRBJ2-4; 9 bases match TRBD2. The CDR3 length is 18 residues. The J segment lost 1 base and the V segment lost 6 bases, leaving 13 bases of the junction unmatched. Germline values: CDR1 MNHEY, CDR2 SMNVEV (reference sequence). The CDR3 coding sequence is TGTGCCAGCAGCCAGAGTCCGACTAGCGGCTACGCCAAAAACATTCAGTACTTC. Translated, it gives CASSQSPTSGYAKNIQYF.

A remark on this clone: The same CDR3 is also encoded by other DNA sequences in this sample. The rearrangement uses TRBV29-1 and TRBJ2-2; 9 positions agree with TRBD2. V trimming: 7 bases; J trimming: 5 bases; junction bases outside the gene matches: 5. Looked up from germline, CDR1 is SQVTM and CDR2 is ANQGSEA. The CDR3 consists of 13 residues. The CDR3 is CSAGTSNTGELFF. CDR3 DNA: TGCAGCGCTGGGACTAGCAATACCGGGGAGCTGTTTTTT.

The rearrangement uses TRBV5-1 and TRBJ2-6, with TRBD1 as a possible D gene (5 bases). From germline, CDR1 is SGHRS and CDR2 YFSETQ. The CDR3 sequence is 18 residues long. V lost 0 bases to trimming and J lost 0 bases, with 13 bases between them. The CDR3 reads CASSLDTGSFSGANVLTF. The DNA for the CDR3 is TGCGCCAGCAGCTTGGATACAGGAAGCTTCTCTGGGGCCAACGTCCTGACTTTC.

This clone was observed a few times. The V gene is TRBV10-1, the J gene TRBJ1-5, with D unresolved. CDR3 length equals 13 residues. The germline CDR1 and CDR2 sequences are WNHNN and SYGVQD (reference sequence). With 4 bases removed from V and 3 bases from J, the gap between germline ends came to 7 bases. CDR3 nucleotide sequence: TGCGCCAGCAGTGCGACCTCCAATCAGCCCCAGCATTTT. This translates into CASSATSNQPQHF.

The V and J genes are TRBV5-1 and TRBJ2-2; 9 nucleotides agree with TRBD1. CDR1 is SGHRS and CDR2 is YFSETQ in the germline V gene. This CDR3 spans 16 amino acids. The trim removed 5 bases at V and 4 bases at J, leaving 9 bases unmatched. The CDR3 region has the DNA TGCGCCAGCAGTAAGGGACAGGGTTCGACCACCGGGGAGCTGTTTTTT. It codes for CASSKGQGSTTGELFF.

CDR3 residues: CASRRTVYGYTF. The CDR3, as DNA: TGTGCCAGCAGGCGGACAGTCTATGGCTACACCTTC. The chain recombines TRBV7-2 with TRBJ1-2; the D gene is possibly TRBD1 (6 bases). CDR3 length: 12 residues. The V and J ends lost 6 bases and 4 bases respectively, with 9 bases between them. The V gene's germline CDR1 is SGHTA and CDR2 FQGNSA. Drawing the rest from reference TRBV7-2 and TRBJ1-2, the complete variable domain is GAGVSQSPSNKVTEKGKDVELRCDPISGHTALYWYRQSLGQGLEFLIYFQGNSAPDKSGLPSDRFSAERTGGSVSTLTIQRTQQEDSAVYLCASRRTVYGYTFGSGTRLTVV.

The V gene is TRBV6-1, the J gene TRBJ2-3, with 7 positions matching TRBD1. There are 12 residues in the CDR3. V shed 8 bases and J 3 bases; nucleotides not matched to a gene: 2. Germline-derived CDR1 and CDR2 are MNHNS and SASEGT. In nucleotides, the CDR3 is TGTGCCAGCGACAGGGAGACAGATACGCAGTATTTT. This translates into CASDRETDTQYF.

As concerns this clone: At the DNA level, this CDR3 is encoded by other sequences in the same sample as well. V usage is TRBV9 and J usage is TRBJ1-2; D remains ambiguous. Germline CDR1 reads SGDLS; CDR2 reads YYNGEE. The V end lost 2 bases, the J end lost 0 bases, and 8 bases lay between the germline ends. CDR3 length: 14 amino acids. The CDR3 here is CASSVAPSNYGYTF. In DNA form, the CDR3 reads TGTGCCAGCAGCGTGGCCCCCTCTAACTATGGCTACACCTTC.

The sample holds a few counts of this clone. The chain is built from TRBV19 and TRBJ1-5, with D perhaps matching TRBD1 (6 bases). This CDR3 spans 16 amino acids. Trimming stripped 10 bases from V and 5 bases from J, with 24 bases between. Germline V gene sequence: CDR1 LNHDA, CDR2 SQIVND (reference sequence). The CDR3 is CATADRWALKDQPQHF. The DNA of the CDR3 is TGTGCCACCGCGGACAGATGGGCTCTTAAGGATCAGCCCCAGCATTTT.

V gene TRBV9 combines with J gene TRBJ2-1; 9 bases agree with TRBD1. This CDR3 region has 16 residues. V dropped 4 bases and J dropped 5; count of bases not matched to a gene: 10. Germline-derived CDR1 and CDR2 are SGDLS and YYNGEE. In nucleotides, the CDR3 is TGTGCCAGCAGCCCCTTCCGGGACAGGGAACACAATGAGCAGTTCTTC. Translation gives CASSPFRDREHNEQFF. Full variable domain (missing parts from reference TRBV9 and TRBJ2-1): DSGVTQTPKHLITATGQRVTLRCSPRSGDLSVYWYQQSLDQGLQFLIQYYNGEERAKGNILERFSAQQFPDLHSELNLSSLELGDSALYFCASSPFRDREHNEQFFGPGTRLTVL.

This clone appeared once. The chain links TRBV7-8 to TRBJ2-1, with 8 bases that match TRBD2. V gave up 1 base and J gave up 5 bases; unmatched junction bases: 1. The germline V gene has CDR1 SGHVS and CDR2 FQNEAQ. CDR3 length equals 14 residues. The CDR3 nucleotides read TGTGCCAGCAGCTTAGACGGGAGGGACAATGAGCAGTTCTTC. This gives the protein CASSLDGRDNEQFF.

This chain links TRBV2 with TRBJ2-7; 12 bases agree with TRBD2. Germline values: CDR1 SNHLY, CDR2 FYNNEI. Trimming at V came to 9 bases and at J to 5 bases, leaving 5 bases not matched to a gene. This CDR3 has 13 amino acids. The CDR3 DNA reads TGTGCCAGGGAGACTAGCGGGAGAAACGAGCAGTACTTC. It specifies CARETSGRNEQYF.

This chain links TRBV5-6 with TRBJ2-2; 11 nucleotides agree with TRBD1. V shed 2 bases, J shed 5 bases, and the junction held 2 bases outside the gene matches. The CDR3 is made up of 15 amino acids. Per the germline V gene, CDR1 is SGHDT and CDR2 is YYEEEE. The CDR3 DNA reads TGTGCCAGCAGCTTCGGGACAGGGGGGACCGGGGAGCTGTTTTTT. This gives the protein CASSFGTGGTGELFF.

The chain joins TRBV27 to TRBJ2-3, with D hard to call. Germline V CDR1 and CDR2: MNHEY, SMNVEV (reference sequence). CDR3 length equals 14 residues. The V and J ends lost 7 bases and 3 bases respectively, with 14 bases between them. CDR3 in amino acids: CASKTDYTTDTQYF. The CDR3 DNA sequence: TGTGCCAGCAAAACAGATTATACTACAGATACGCAGTATTTT.

V usage is TRBV7-2 and J usage is TRBJ2-1, with 8 bases matching TRBD2. The CDR3 contains 13 residues. Germline loops: CDR1 SGHTA, CDR2 FQGNSA. J was trimmed by 8 bases and V by 4 bases; bases with no gene match: 4. The CDR3 nucleotides are TGTGCCAGCAGCTGGCAAGCGGGAGATGAGCAGTTCTTC. Amino acids: CASSWQAGDEQFF.

The chain uses TRBV2 and TRBJ2-7, with 8 bases identical to TRBD1. Trimming removed 6 bases from V and 2 bases from J; junction bases left unmatched: 6. The germline V gene encodes CDR1 SNHLY and CDR2 FYNNEI. The CDR3 runs 14 residues. The CDR3 loop reads CASRGTGLTYEQYF. As DNA, the CDR3 is TGTGCCAGCAGAGGGACAGGCCTAACCTACGAGCAGTACTTC. Full variable domain (rest looked up from reference TRBV2 and TRBJ2-7): EPEVTQTPSHQVTQMGQEVILRCVPISNHLYFYWYRQILGQKVEFLVSFYNNEISEKSEIFDDQFSVERPDGSNFTLKIRSTKLEDSAMYFCASRGTGLTYEQYFGPGTRLTVT.